This T cell receptor beta chain originates from a study of blood T cells in healthy people across ages (dated by TCRdb to between 2014 and 2016). Study-wide context: In model experiments, template switching captured roughly one uniquely barcoded TCR beta cDNA molecule for every two T cells. To track age-related changes in TCR beta repertoire diversity, the study relied on deep sequencing normalized with unique cDNA molecular identifiers. The donors were split into four age groups: young (average around 15 years), middle-aged (around 40), aged (around 67) and long-lived (under 85). Donors of different ages were randomly distributed across sequencing lanes to avoid experimental bias. Using the same blood draw, the study looked at two additional independent replicas of 1 million unique cDNA reads for two donors, one aged 18 to 29 and the other aged 80 or older. The paper's findings and limits, for the study overall: Total diversity estimates from one million sequenced T cells were considered lower bounds and underestimates. There was a strong correlation between observed TCR beta diversity and the percentage of naive T cells measured by flow cytometry. Observed TCR beta diversity per million T cells fell roughly linearly with age, and a significant reduction was already apparent by age around 40. Because donor CMV infection status was unknown, age-related changes in expanded clonotypes were potentially confounded. Compared with the aged group, more naive CD4+ T cells, fewer expanded clones and increased TCR diversity were shown by the long-lived group, suggesting age selection. Because profiling used bulk unsorted PBMCs, naive and antigen-experienced compartments could not be compared conclusively.

The donors were roughly 39 Caucasian individuals from Russia, aged roughly 6 to 90 years, who were systemically healthy. About 10 milliliters of peripheral blood were drawn from each donor into EDTA-treated Vacutainer tubes. PBMCs were isolated by Ficoll-Paque density-gradient centrifugation, with at least 7 million obtained per sample. Trizol reagent was used to extract total RNA from the PBMCs, yielding at least 6 micrograms per sample. Naive CD45RAhigh/CD27high T cell percentages were measured by flow cytometry on a PBMC aliquot from every donor. From the cysteine through the phenylalanine, the CDR3 covers 13 amino acids. Only CDR3 DNA is held: 39 bases, read in frame from base 1. From the germline V gene (reference sequence), CDR1 is MNHNY and CDR2 is SVGAGI. V is clipped by 0 bases and J by 8 bases, and the sequence between their germline boundaries is 8 bases long. The library was made by 5' RACE. For sequencing, an Illumina HiSeq 2500 was employed. A second PCR of about 6 to 12 cycles was run with a J-beta primer mix and a sample-barcoded 5' primer. Each TCR beta cDNA molecule received a unique molecular identifier from a template-switch 5' adaptor carrying 12 random nucleotides. Each sample yielded at least 2.5 million CDR3-containing paired-end reads. First-strand cDNA was synthesized from all RNA with the Mint cDNA synthesis kit, primed by a TRBC-specific oligonucleotide. Following uracil-DNA glycosylase treatment, a first 18-cycle PCR with universal primers M1SS and BC2_uni_R was performed on all cDNA. In the authors' own workflow: For normalization, 1 million high-quality reads, each with a distinct molecular identifier, were randomly selected from each sample. Instead of being binned into consensus sequences, reads that shared molecular identifiers were thrown out. CDR3 identification, clonotype clustering and error correction used MiTCR with a Q25 quality threshold and the strictest error-elimination algorithm. A nonparametric unseen species model with Euler transformation was used to estimate lower-bound total TCR beta diversity. TCRdb trimmed public reads at Q25 via fastp, called clones via MiXCR and kept in-frame beta chains. When rows share a CDR3 protein, they turn into one entry using the most common DNA and genes. These V and J calls derive from TCRdb rather than the authors' analysis. The sample data list 1.5 million to 2 million distinct CDR3 sequences, and roughly 30% of these were observed just once. The ten largest clones add up to roughly 8.2% of the sample.

There are many counts of this clonotype. The specificity of this receptor is unknown. No quality values exist for individual bases; no much larger clone is one base distant. This TCR came from a woman aged 25-40 years in good health. Material: blood. The chain couples TRBV6-6 to TRBJ2-1; a confident D gene designation cannot be given. The DNA sequence reads TGTGCCAGCAGTTACTCGGAAAGATATGAGCAGTTCTTC. Protein translation: CASSYSERYEQFF.